These T cell receptor beta chains were read from a single sample in a study of T cell repertoires in cytomegalovirus infection. TCRdb re-called the reads with MiXCR, one entry per CDR3 protein. The sample has around 55,000 distinct CDR3 sequences; roughly 20% are singletons. These receptors' antigens are unknown. Source: CD8+ T cells from cultured PBMCs, taken from culture after CMV antigen stimulation. The receptors were sampled from a human donor in good health (CMV status not recorded). Some clones in this sample may be carry-over from other donors' samples. CDR3s include the opening cysteine and the closing phenylalanine or tryptophan. The D gene is left open where the match is weak. Clone size appears in some rows only: once, few, many, or a class for an expanded clone.

clone_size	d_call	v_call	j_call	cdr3_nt	cdr3_aa
few	NA	TRBV7-2	TRBJ1-2	TGTGCCAGCAGCGGACTTCTCGGGGTCGGCTATGGCTACACCTTC	CASSGLLGVGYGYTF
few	NA	TRBV12-5	TRBJ1-2	TGTGCTAGTGGTCCACCCCGGGGGCAGGACTATGGCTACACCTTC	CASGPPRGQDYGYTF
few	NA	TRBV7-9	TRBJ1-5	TGTGCCAGCAGCGTCAGTAGCAATCAGCCCCAGCATTTT	CASSVSSNQPQHF
few	NA	TRBV6-5	TRBJ1-1	TGTGCCAGCAGTTACTCGAATAGCCCTGAAGCTTTCTTT	CASSYSNSPEAFF
many	NA	TRBV7-6	TRBJ2-1	TGTGCCAGCAGCTACCGACTAGACGGTGAGCAGTTCTTC	CASSYRLDGEQFF
NA	TRBD1	TRBV7-9	TRBJ1-2	TGTGCCAGCAGGCCCGGGACAGGGGTAGCCTATGGCTACACCTTC	CASRPGTGVAYGYTF
NA	TRBD2	TRBV4-1	TRBJ2-1	TGCGCCAGCAGCCCCTTTGGCGAGCGGGGGGTACCGAATGAGCAGTTCTTC	CASSPFGERGVPNEQFF
few	NA	TRBV11-2	TRBJ2-6	TGTGCCAGCAGCTTAGAATCTGGGGCCAACGTCCTGACTTTC	CASSLESGANVLTF
NA	NA	TRBV12-5	TRBJ1-5	TGTGCTAGTGGTTTGGTACCCTCAACCAATCAGCCCCAGCATTTT	CASGLVPSTNQPQHF
NA	NA	TRBV7-9	TRBJ2-1	TGTGCCAGCAGCTTGGGGGCTCTAGGGCAGTTCTTC	CASSLGALGQFF
NA	NA	TRBV7-2	TRBJ2-1	TGTGCCAGCAGCTTTGGGCGCCGGTCTTCCTACAATGAGCAGTTCTTC	CASSFGRRSSYNEQFF
NA	TRBD2	TRBV7-2	TRBJ2-3	TGTGCCAGCAGCATGGGGACTAGCGGGAGGCACACAGATACGCAGTATTTT	CASSMGTSGRHTDTQYF
few	NA	TRBV6-2/TRBV6-3	TRBJ1-5	TGTGCCAGCAGTTATGAGGGAAGCCGCAATCAGCCCCAGCATTTT	CASSYEGSRNQPQHF
NA	NA	TRBV4-3	TRBJ2-7	TGCGCCAGCAGCAGTGGCAGGAGTCTCGACGAGCAGTACTTC	CASSSGRSLDEQYF
many	NA	TRBV7-2	TRBJ1-5	TGTGCCAGCAGCTTCAAGAATCAGCCCCAGCATTTT	CASSFKNQPQHF
NA	NA	TRBV19	TRBJ1-1	TGTGCCAGTAGTATAGAGGCGGGGAACACTGAAGCTTTCTTT	CASSIEAGNTEAFF
few	TRBD1	TRBV20-1	TRBJ2-5	TGCAGTGCTAGCCCGCCTGACAGGGAGGAGACCCAGTACTTC	CSASPPDREETQYF
NA	TRBD2	TRBV20-1	TRBJ2-5	TGCAGTGCTAGTACTGAAGGACTAGGCCCCGCCGCGGCCCAGTACTTC	CSASTEGLGPAAAQYF